Below, one TCR beta chain is given with its context. Germline-derived CDR1 and CDR2 are MDHEN and SYDVKM. Trimming cost V 6 bases and J 6 bases, with 18 bases left between them. This CDR3 is built from 15 residues. TCRdb re-derived calls from the RT-PCR reads in MiXCR, one entry per CDR3 protein. The profile covers about 680,000 distinct CDR3 sequences, with 13% to 15% appearing a single time and 3.6% taken by the ten largest. The specimen sequenced was memory CD4+ T cells from blood. The chain recombines TRBV28 with TRBJ2-1, with D perhaps TRBD1 (6 bases). This TCR was recovered from a female donor in good health, serving as a healthy control. CDR3 region: CASRLAGDVVNEQFF. CDR3 coding DNA: TGTGCCAGCAGGCTAGCAGGGGACGTCGTCAATGAGCAGTTCTTC.